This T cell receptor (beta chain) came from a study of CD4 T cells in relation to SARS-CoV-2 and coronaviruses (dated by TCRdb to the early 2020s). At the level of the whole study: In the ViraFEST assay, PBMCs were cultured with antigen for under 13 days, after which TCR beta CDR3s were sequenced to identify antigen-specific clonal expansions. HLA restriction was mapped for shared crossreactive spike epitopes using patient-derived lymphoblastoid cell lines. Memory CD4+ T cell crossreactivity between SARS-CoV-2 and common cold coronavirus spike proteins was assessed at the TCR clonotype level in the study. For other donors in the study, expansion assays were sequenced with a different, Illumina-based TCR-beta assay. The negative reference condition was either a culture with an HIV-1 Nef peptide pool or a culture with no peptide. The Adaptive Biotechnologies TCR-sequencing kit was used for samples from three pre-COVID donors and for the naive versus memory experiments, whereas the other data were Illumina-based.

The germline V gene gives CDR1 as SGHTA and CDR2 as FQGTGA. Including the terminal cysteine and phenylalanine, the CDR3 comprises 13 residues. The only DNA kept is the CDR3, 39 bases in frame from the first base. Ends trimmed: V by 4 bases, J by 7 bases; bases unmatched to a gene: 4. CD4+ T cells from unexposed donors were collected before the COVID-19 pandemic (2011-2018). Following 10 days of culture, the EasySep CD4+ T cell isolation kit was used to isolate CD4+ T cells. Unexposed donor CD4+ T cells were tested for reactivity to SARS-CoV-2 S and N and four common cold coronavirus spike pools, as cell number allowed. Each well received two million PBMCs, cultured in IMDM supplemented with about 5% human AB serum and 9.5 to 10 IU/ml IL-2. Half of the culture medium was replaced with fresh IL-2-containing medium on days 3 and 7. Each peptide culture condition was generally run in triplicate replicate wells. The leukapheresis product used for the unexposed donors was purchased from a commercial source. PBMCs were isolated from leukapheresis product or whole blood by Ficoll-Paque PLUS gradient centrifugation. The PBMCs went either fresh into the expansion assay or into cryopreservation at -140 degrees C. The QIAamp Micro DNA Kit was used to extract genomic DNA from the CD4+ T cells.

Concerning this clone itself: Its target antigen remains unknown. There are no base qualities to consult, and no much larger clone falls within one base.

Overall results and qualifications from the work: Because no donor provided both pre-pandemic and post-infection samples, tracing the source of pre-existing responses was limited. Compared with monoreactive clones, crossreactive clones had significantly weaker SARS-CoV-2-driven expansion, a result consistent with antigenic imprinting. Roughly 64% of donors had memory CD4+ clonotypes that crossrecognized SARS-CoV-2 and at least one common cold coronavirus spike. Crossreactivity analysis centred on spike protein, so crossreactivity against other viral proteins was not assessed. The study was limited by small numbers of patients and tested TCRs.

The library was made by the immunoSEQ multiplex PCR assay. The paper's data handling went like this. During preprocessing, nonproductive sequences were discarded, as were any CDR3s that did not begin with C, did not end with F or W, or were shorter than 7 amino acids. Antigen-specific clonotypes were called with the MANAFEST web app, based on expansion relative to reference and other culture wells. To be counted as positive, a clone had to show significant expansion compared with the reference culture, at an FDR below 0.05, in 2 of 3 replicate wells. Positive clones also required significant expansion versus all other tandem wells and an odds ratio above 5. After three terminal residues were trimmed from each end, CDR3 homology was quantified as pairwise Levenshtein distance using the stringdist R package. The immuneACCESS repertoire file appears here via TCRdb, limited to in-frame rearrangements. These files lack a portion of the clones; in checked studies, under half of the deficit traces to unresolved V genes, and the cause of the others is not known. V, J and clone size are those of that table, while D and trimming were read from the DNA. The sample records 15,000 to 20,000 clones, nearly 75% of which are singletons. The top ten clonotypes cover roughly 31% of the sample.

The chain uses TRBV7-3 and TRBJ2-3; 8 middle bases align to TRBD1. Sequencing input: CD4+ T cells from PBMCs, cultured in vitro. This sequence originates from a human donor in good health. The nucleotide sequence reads TGTGCCAGCAGCTCGGACAGGGCGAATACGCAGTATTTT. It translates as CASSSDRANTQYF.